This TCR beta chain came from a study of graft-versus-host responses after intestinal transplantation. The overall study: Every recipient underwent anti-thymocyte globulin induction, then tacrolimus and steroids for roughly three years.

Whole-study findings and limits: Marrow from the recipient contained GvH clones, some of which had appeared first in ileum or blood.

Points on this clone: What it binds is not known.

The CDR3 totals 12 residues. Germline V gives CDR1 SNHLY, CDR2 FYNNEI. The V and J ends lost 8 bases and 2 bases respectively, with 8 bases between them. The assay was immunoSEQ multiplex PCR, and TCRdb's table has in-frame clones only and misses some. The sample holds more than 95,000 clones, 90% to 95% seen once. The receptor comes from a human donor who received an intestinal transplant. V is TRBV2 and J is TRBJ2-3; the D gene is possibly TRBD2 (5 bases). Sequenced material: unstimulated CD4+ T cells sorted from spleen or lymph node cells, taken before intestinal transplant. This chain's CDR3 is CASWGATDTQYF. The CDR3 coding sequence is TGTGCCAGCTGGGGAGCCACAGATACGCAGTATTTT.